The rows below give T cell receptor beta chains drawn from one sample of a study of OX40 agonist ivuxolimab in advanced cancers. Method: immunoSEQ multiplex PCR; TCRdb's copy keeps in-frame clones and lacks some. This sample yields 65,000 to 75,000 clones, of which roughly nine tenths are seen a single time; more than 0.85% belongs to the top ten. Sequenced material: CD4+ or CD8+ T cells sorted from blood, taken in a trial of the OX40 agonist ivuxolimab. The receptor set was obtained from an adult with an advanced solid tumor such as melanoma, head and neck, liver or kidney cancer. Each CDR3 is given with its conserved first and last residue. Each record gives: J gene, D gene, V gene, clone size, CDR3 DNA, CDR3 protein. A D gene is named only where the DNA matches it firmly. Only some rows state a clone size, as once, few, many or a class for expanded clones.

J gene: TRBJ2-1; D gene: TRBD2; V gene: TRBV12-5; clone size: -; CDR3 DNA: TGTGCTAGTGGTTTGGTAAGGACTAGCGGGAACAATGAGCAGTTCTTC; CDR3 protein: CASGLVRTSGNNEQFF
J gene: TRBJ2-5; D gene: -; V gene: TRBV6-5; clone size: -; CDR3 DNA: TGTGCCAGCAGTAGCCCAGGGAGGGAGACCCAGTACTTC; CDR3 protein: CASSSPGRETQYF
J gene: TRBJ2-7; D gene: TRBD1; V gene: TRBV7-2; clone size: -; CDR3 DNA: TGTGCCAGCAGCCCCCAGGAAACCGGGACAGGGATCAACGAGCAGTACTTC; CDR3 protein: CASSPQETGTGINEQYF
J gene: TRBJ2-1; D gene: -; V gene: TRBV6-4; clone size: once; CDR3 DNA: TGTGCCAGCAGTGACAGGTTCACGAATGAGCAGTTCTTC; CDR3 protein: CASSDRFTNEQFF
J gene: TRBJ1-1; D gene: -; V gene: TRBV10-2; clone size: -; CDR3 DNA: TGCGCCAGCAGGGAGGGGTCGATGAACACTGAAGCTTTCTTT; CDR3 protein: CASREGSMNTEAFF
J gene: TRBJ1-1; D gene: -; V gene: TRBV30; clone size: -; CDR3 DNA: TGTGCCTGGAGTTTGGCTGTCGGTGAAGCTTTCTTT; CDR3 protein: CAWSLAVGEAFF
J gene: TRBJ2-5; D gene: -; V gene: TRBV2; clone size: -; CDR3 DNA: TGTGCCAGCAGTGAATATAGGCGGGGTCAAGAGACCCAGTACTTC; CDR3 protein: CASSEYRRGQETQYF
J gene: TRBJ1-5; D gene: TRBD1; V gene: TRBV18; clone size: few; CDR3 DNA: TGTGCCAGCTCACCGGGGACAGGGAGCAATCAGCCCCAGCATTTT; CDR3 protein: CASSPGTGSNQPQHF
J gene: TRBJ2-1; D gene: TRBD1; V gene: TRBV5-1; clone size: -; CDR3 DNA: TGCGCCAGCAGCTTACAGGGGGCGAGAAATGAGCAGTTCTTC; CDR3 protein: CASSLQGARNEQFF
J gene: TRBJ1-3; D gene: -; V gene: TRBV6-5; clone size: once; CDR3 DNA: TGTGCCAGCAGTTACTCATCTTCGGGAAACACCATATATTTT; CDR3 protein: CASSYSSSGNTIYF
J gene: TRBJ1-1; D gene: -; V gene: TRBV12-5; clone size: few; CDR3 DNA: TGTGCTAGTGGCTTACTACAGGCTCAAGAAGCTTTCTTT; CDR3 protein: CASGLLQAQEAFF
J gene: TRBJ1-1; D gene: -; V gene: TRBV5-1; clone size: -; CDR3 DNA: TGCGCCACCGTCACGGGGGGTGGGGATGAAGCTTTCTTT; CDR3 protein: CATVTGGGDEAFF
J gene: TRBJ2-1; D gene: -; V gene: TRBV4-1; clone size: once; CDR3 DNA: TGCGCCAGCAGCCAACCGACGCGGTCCTCCTACAATGAGCAGTTCTTC; CDR3 protein: CASSQPTRSSYNEQFF
J gene: TRBJ2-5; D gene: TRBD2; V gene: TRBV7-9; clone size: -; CDR3 DNA: TGTGCCAGCAGCCGGGGGGGCGGAGAGACCCAGTACTTC; CDR3 protein: CASSRGGGETQYF
J gene: TRBJ2-3; D gene: TRBD1; V gene: TRBV5-1; clone size: few; CDR3 DNA: TGCGCCAGCAGCGGCGGGACAGGGGGCTTAGATACGCAGTATTTT; CDR3 protein: CASSGGTGGLDTQYF
J gene: TRBJ2-7; D gene: -; V gene: TRBV5-1; clone size: -; CDR3 DNA: TGCGCCAGCAGCCCGACGGCGGGGACGCGCTACGAGCAGTACTTC; CDR3 protein: CASSPTAGTRYEQYF
J gene: TRBJ1-1; D gene: -; V gene: TRBV6-6; clone size: -; CDR3 DNA: TGTGCCAGCAGTCAACTGAGCCTGAACACTGAAGCTTTCTTT; CDR3 protein: CASSQLSLNTEAFF
J gene: TRBJ2-7; D gene: -; V gene: TRBV6-1; clone size: -; CDR3 DNA: TGTGCCAGCATTGGCCCGGGACGGGCCTACGAGCAGTACTTC; CDR3 protein: CASIGPGRAYEQYF
J gene: TRBJ1-2; D gene: -; V gene: TRBV7-9; clone size: -; CDR3 DNA: TGTGCCAGCAGCTTAGCCGGGACGGACTATGGCTACACCTTC; CDR3 protein: CASSLAGTDYGYTF
J gene: TRBJ2-3; D gene: TRBD1; V gene: TRBV5-1; clone size: -; CDR3 DNA: TGCGCCAGCAGCATGACAGGGGTGACAGATACGCAGTATTTT; CDR3 protein: CASSMTGVTDTQYF
J gene: TRBJ2-5; D gene: -; V gene: TRBV2; clone size: -; CDR3 DNA: TGTGCCAGCAGTGAAGCTGGGGCCCCTGGAGAGACCCAGTACTTC; CDR3 protein: CASSEAGAPGETQYF
J gene: TRBJ2-4; D gene: -; V gene: TRBV7-9; clone size: once; CDR3 DNA: TGTGCCAGCAGCTTTGCGGGGCTATCTGGGGCCAAAAACATTCAGTACTTC; CDR3 protein: CASSFAGLSGAKNIQYF
J gene: TRBJ1-1; D gene: -; V gene: TRBV2; clone size: -; CDR3 DNA: TGTGCCAGCAGTACGGGGCCTTCAAATGAAGCTTTCTTT; CDR3 protein: CASSTGPSNEAFF
J gene: TRBJ1-5; D gene: -; V gene: TRBV10-2; clone size: -; CDR3 DNA: TGCGCCAGCAACCCGGGAACCACCTATCAGCCCCAGCATTTT; CDR3 protein: CASNPGTTYQPQHF
J gene: TRBJ2-4; D gene: -; V gene: TRBV14; clone size: -; CDR3 DNA: TGTGCCAGCAGCCAGGGCGGGTCCCACATTCAGTACTTC; CDR3 protein: CASSQGGSHIQYF
J gene: TRBJ1-1; D gene: -; V gene: TRBV4-1; clone size: -; CDR3 DNA: TGCGCCAGCAGCCTCGGGACCTGGAACACTGAAGCTTTCTTT; CDR3 protein: CASSLGTWNTEAFF
J gene: TRBJ2-6; D gene: -; V gene: TRBV5-1; clone size: -; CDR3 DNA: TGCGCCAGCAGCTTGGCGTGGGACTCTGGGGCCAACGTCCTGACTTTC; CDR3 protein: CASSLAWDSGANVLTF
J gene: TRBJ2-7; D gene: -; V gene: TRBV7-2; clone size: -; CDR3 DNA: TGTGCCAGCAGCTTAGGGCTAGAGTCTTACTTC; CDR3 protein: CASSLGLESYF
J gene: TRBJ1-4; D gene: -; V gene: TRBV11-2; clone size: -; CDR3 DNA: TGTGCCAGCAGCTTGCAGGACCACGAAAAACTGTTTTTT; CDR3 protein: CASSLQDHEKLFF
J gene: TRBJ2-1; D gene: TRBD1; V gene: TRBV5-1; clone size: -; CDR3 DNA: TGCGCCAGCAGCTTGTTGGGACAGCCTTACAATGAGCAGTTCTTC; CDR3 protein: CASSLLGQPYNEQFF
J gene: TRBJ1-5; D gene: TRBD1; V gene: TRBV6-4; clone size: -; CDR3 DNA: TGTGCCAGCAGTCAACCTATACAGGGGAGCAATCAGCCCCAGCATTTT; CDR3 protein: CASSQPIQGSNQPQHF
J gene: TRBJ2-3; D gene: TRBD1; V gene: TRBV29-1; clone size: -; CDR3 DNA: TGCAGCGTTGAATCCCGGACAGGGGTTCGCGCAGATACGCAGTATTTT; CDR3 protein: CSVESRTGVRADTQYF
J gene: TRBJ2-1; D gene: TRBD2; V gene: TRBV7-8; clone size: -; CDR3 DNA: TGTGCCAGCAGCCCACCGGGACTAGCGATATCAAAGTTCTTC; CDR3 protein: CASSPPGLAISKFF
J gene: TRBJ1-2; D gene: TRBD1; V gene: TRBV2; clone size: -; CDR3 DNA: TGTGCCAGCAAGCCGGGACAGGGTCATGGCTACACCTTC; CDR3 protein: CASKPGQGHGYTF
J gene: TRBJ2-1; D gene: TRBD1; V gene: TRBV7-8; clone size: -; CDR3 DNA: TGTGCCAGCAGCCCCGGGACAGGGACAACAAATAGTGAGCAGTTCTTC; CDR3 protein: CASSPGTGTTNSEQFF
J gene: TRBJ1-5; D gene: -; V gene: TRBV6-5; clone size: few; CDR3 DNA: TGTGCCACCAGTTGTCAGCCCCAGCATTTT; CDR3 protein: CATSCQPQHF
J gene: TRBJ1-1; D gene: -; V gene: TRBV5-4; clone size: once; CDR3 DNA: TGTGCCAGCAGCCTACAGGGTTGGGTAGACACTGAAGCTTTCTTT; CDR3 protein: CASSLQGWVDTEAFF
J gene: TRBJ2-3; D gene: TRBD1; V gene: TRBV2; clone size: -; CDR3 DNA: TGTGCCAGCAGTGAGCGAGCTATGGGACAGGGGGCGATGGATACGCAGTATTTT; CDR3 protein: CASSERAMGQGAMDTQYF